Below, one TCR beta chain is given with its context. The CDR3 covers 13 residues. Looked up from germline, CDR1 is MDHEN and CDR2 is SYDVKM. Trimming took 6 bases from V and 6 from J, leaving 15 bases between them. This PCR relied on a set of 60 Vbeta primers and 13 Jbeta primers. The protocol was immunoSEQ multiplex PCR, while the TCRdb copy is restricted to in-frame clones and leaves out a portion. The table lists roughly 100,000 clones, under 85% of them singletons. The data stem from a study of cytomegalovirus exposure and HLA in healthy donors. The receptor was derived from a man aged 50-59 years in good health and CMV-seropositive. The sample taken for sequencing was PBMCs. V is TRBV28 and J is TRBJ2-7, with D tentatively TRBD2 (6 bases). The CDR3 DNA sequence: TGTGCCAGCAGGGGGAGGTGGCAAGGCGAGCAGTACTTC. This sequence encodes CASRGRWQGEQYF.